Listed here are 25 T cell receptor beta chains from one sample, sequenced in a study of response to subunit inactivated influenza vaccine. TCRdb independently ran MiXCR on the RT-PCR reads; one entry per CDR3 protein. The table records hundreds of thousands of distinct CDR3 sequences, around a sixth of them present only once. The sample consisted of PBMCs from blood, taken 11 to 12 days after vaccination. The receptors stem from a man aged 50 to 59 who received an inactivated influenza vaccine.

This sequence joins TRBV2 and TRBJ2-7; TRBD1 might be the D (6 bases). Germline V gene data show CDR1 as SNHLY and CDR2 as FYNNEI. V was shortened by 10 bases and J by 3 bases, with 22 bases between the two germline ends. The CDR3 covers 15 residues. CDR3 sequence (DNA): TGTGCCAACAGGGATAGCATAGATACCGTCTACGAGCAGTACTTC. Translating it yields CANRDSIDTVYEQYF.

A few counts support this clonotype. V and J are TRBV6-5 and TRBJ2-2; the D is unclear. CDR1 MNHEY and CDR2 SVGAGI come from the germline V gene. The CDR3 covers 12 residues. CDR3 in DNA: TGTGAACACACTACGAACACCGGGGAGCTGTTTTTT. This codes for CEHTTNTGELFF.

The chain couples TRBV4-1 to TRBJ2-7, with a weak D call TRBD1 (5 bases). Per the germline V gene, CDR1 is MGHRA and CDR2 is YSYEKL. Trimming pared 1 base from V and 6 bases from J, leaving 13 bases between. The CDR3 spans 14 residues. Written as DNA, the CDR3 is TGCGCCAGCAGCCAAGCCGACAGTCTCTTCGAGCAGTACTTC. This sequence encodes CASSQADSLFEQYF.

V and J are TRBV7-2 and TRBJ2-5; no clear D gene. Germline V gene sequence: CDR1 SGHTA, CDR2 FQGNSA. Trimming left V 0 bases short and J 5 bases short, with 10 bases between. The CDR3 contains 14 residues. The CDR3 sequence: CASSLAGVWETQYF. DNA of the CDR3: TGTGCCAGCAGCTTAGCTGGGGTCTGGGAGACCCAGTACTTC.

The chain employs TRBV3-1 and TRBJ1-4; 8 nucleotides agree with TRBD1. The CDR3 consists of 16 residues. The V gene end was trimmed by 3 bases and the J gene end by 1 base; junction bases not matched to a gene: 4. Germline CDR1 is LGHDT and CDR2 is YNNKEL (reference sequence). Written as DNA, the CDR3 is TGTGCCAGCAGCCAGCAGGGGGCTGGAACTAATGAAAAACTGTTTTTT. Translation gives CASSQQGAGTNEKLFF.

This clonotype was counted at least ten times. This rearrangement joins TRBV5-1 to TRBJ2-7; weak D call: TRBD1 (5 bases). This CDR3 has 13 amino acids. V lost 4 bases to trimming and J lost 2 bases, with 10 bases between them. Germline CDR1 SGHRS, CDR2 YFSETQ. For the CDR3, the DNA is TGCGCCAGCAGCGTTGGACACCCCTACGAGCAGTACTTC. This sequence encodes CASSVGHPYEQYF.

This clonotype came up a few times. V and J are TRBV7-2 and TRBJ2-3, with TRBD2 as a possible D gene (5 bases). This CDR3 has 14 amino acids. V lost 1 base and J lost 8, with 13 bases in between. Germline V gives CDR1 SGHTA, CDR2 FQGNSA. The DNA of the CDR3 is TGTGCCAGCAGCTTAGTTCGGGGTTCGGCTACGCAGTATTTT. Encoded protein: CASSLVRGSATQYF. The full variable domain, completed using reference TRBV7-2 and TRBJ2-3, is GAGVSQSPSNKVTEKGKDVELRCDPISGHTALYWYRQSLGQGLEFLIYFQGNSAPDKSGLPSDRFSAERTGGSVSTLTIQRTQQEDSAVYLCASSLVRGSATQYFGPGTRLTVL.

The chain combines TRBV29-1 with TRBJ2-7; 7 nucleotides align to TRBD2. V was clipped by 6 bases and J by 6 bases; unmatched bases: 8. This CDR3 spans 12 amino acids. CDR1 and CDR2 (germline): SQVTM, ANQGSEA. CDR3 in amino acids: CSVAWEGREQYF. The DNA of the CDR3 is TGCAGCGTCGCTTGGGAGGGCCGCGAGCAGTACTTC.

The CDR3 loop reads CASSYSAGTYEQYF. The CDR3 DNA sequence: TGTGCCAGCAGTTACTCGGCCGGGACCTACGAGCAGTACTTC. V usage is TRBV6-5 and J usage is TRBJ2-7, with a possible D match to TRBD2 (5 bases). CDR3 length: 14 amino acids. CDR1 is MNHEY, CDR2 SVGAGI, per germline. The ends were cut back, 0 bases at V and 2 bases at J, with 8 bases in the middle.

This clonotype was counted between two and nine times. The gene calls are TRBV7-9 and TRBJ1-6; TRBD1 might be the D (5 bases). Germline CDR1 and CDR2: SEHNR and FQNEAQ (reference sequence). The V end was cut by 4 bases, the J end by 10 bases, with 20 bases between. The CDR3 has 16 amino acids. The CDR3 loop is CASSSPGSGWASPLHF. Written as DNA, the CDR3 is TGTGCCAGCAGCTCGCCCGGCTCAGGGTGGGCGTCACCCCTCCACTTT.

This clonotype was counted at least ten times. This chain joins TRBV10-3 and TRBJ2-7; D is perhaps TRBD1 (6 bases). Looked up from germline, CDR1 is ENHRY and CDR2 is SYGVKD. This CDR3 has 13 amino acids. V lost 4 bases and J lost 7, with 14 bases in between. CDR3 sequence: CAISGGQPGEQYF. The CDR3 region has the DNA TGTGCCATCAGTGGAGGACAGCCGGGGGAGCAGTACTTC.

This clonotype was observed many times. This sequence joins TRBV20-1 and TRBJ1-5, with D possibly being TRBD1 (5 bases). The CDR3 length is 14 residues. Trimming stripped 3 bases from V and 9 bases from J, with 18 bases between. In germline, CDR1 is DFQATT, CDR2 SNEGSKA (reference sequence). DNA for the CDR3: TGCAGTGCTAGGACGGACACCCGCAACGCGCCCCAGCATTTT. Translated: CSARTDTRNAPQHF.

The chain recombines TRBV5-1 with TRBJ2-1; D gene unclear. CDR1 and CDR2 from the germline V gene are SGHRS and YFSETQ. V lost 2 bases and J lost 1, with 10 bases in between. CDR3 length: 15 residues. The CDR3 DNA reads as TGCGCCAGCAGCTTCAGCCGTAGTTCCTACAATGAGCAGTTCTTC. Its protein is CASSFSRSSYNEQFF.

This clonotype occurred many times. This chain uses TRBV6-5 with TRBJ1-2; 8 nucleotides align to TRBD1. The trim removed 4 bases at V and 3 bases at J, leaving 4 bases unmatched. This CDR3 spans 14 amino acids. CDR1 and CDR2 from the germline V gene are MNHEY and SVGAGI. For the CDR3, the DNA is TGTGCCAGCAGTTCCGGACAGGGTGACTATGGCTACACCTTC. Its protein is CASSSGQGDYGYTF.

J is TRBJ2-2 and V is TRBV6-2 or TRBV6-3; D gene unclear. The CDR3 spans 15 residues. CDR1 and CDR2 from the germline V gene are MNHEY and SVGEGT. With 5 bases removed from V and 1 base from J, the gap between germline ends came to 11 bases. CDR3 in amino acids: CASSDGVQNTGELFF. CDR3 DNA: TGTGCCAGCAGTGATGGGGTCCAGAACACCGGGGAGCTGTTTTTT.

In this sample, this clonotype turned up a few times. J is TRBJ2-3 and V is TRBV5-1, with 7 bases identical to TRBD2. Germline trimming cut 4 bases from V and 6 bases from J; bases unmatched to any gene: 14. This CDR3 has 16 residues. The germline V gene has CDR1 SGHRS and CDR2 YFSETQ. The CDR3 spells CASSMRGTDVGDTQYF. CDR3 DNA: TGCGCCAGCAGCATGCGGGGGACTGACGTGGGGGATACGCAGTATTTT.

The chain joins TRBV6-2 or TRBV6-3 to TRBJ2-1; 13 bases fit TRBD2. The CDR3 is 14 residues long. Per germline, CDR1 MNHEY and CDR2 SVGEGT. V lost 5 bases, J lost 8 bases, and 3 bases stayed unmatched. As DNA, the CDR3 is TGTGCCAGCAGTACTAGCGGGGGGGTCTATGAGCAGTTCTTC. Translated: CASSTSGGVYEQFF.

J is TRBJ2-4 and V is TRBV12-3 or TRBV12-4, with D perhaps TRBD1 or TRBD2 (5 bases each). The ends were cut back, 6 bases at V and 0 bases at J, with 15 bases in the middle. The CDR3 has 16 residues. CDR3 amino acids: CASSHRDRLAKNIQYF. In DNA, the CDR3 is TGTGCCAGCAGCCATAGGGACCGTCTAGCCAAAAACATTCAGTACTTC.

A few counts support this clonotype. CDR3 in amino acids: CSARNYGTGELFF. The CDR3 DNA reads as TGCAGTGCCAGGAACTATGGCACCGGGGAGCTGTTTTTT. The rearrangement joins TRBV20-1 to TRBJ2-2; D ambiguous. Germline V gene lookup returns CDR1 DFQATT and CDR2 SNEGSKA (reference sequence). The CDR3 has 13 residues. V was clipped by 6 bases and J by 4 bases, with 12 bases between them.

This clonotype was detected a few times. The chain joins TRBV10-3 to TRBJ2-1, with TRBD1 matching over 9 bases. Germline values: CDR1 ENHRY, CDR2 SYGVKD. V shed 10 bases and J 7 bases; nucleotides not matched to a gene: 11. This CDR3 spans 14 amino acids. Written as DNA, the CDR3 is TGTGCCACCATTCGGGACAGGGAGGAAAATGAGCAGTTCTTC. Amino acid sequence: CATIRDREENEQFF.

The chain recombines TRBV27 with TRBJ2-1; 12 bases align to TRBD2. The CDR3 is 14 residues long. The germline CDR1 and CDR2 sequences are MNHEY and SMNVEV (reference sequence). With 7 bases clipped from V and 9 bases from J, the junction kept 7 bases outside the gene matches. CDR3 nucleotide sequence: TGTGCCAGCACCAGACTAGCGGGAGATAGTGAGCAGTTCTTC. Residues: CASTRLAGDSEQFF.

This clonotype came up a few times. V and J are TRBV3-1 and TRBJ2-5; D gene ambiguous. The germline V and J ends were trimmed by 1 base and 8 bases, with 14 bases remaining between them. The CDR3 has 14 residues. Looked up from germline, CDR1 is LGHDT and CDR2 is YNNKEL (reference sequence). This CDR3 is CASSQAKRQRTQYF. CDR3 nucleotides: TGTGCCAGCAGCCAAGCAAAACGGCAAAGAACCCAGTACTTC.

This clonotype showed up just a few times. CDR3 in DNA: TGTGCCAGCAGTTTATATGTGCGTACTCCCAACTCCTACGAGCAGTACTTC. Translated, it gives CASSLYVRTPNSYEQYF. The genes are TRBV28 and TRBJ2-7; D gene uncertain. The germline gives CDR1 MDHEN, CDR2 SYDVKM. The length of the CDR3 is 17 residues. The V gene lost 1 base and the J gene lost 0 bases, with 16 bases spanning the gap.

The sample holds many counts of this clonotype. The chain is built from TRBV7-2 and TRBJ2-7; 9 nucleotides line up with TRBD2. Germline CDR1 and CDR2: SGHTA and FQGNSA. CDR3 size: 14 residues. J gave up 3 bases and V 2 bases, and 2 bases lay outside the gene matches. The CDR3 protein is CASSLMRGGYEQYF. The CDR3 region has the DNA TGTGCCAGCAGCTTAATGCGGGGGGGCTACGAGCAGTACTTC.

In DNA, the CDR3 is TGTGCCAGCAGCCACGGGAGGCTGGAGACCCAGTACTTC. Its translation is CASSHGRLETQYF. This chain links TRBV3-1 with TRBJ2-5; 7 bases align to TRBD2. The CDR3 length is 13 residues. Germline CDR1 LGHDT, CDR2 YNNKEL (reference sequence). J lost 5 bases, V lost 3 bases, and 3 bases had no gene match.